These 20 T cell receptor beta chains were sequenced from one sample in a study of cytomegalovirus exposure and HLA in healthy donors. The study ran its PCR with 60 Vbeta and 13 Jbeta primers. Assay used: immunoSEQ multiplex PCR; TCRdb lists only in-frame clones, some missing. This table has over 150,000 clones, roughly 82% appearing once. Input material: PBMCs. Receptors were obtained from a man in his forties or fifties in good health and CMV-seropositive.

The chain uses TRBV13 and TRBJ2-7; 12 positions match TRBD2. CDR1 PRHDT and CDR2 FYEKMQ come from the germline V gene (reference sequence). The CDR3 runs 15 residues. Losses at the gene ends were 5 bases for V and 5 bases for J; bases not matched to a gene: 7. The CDR3 sequence is CASSPRTSGKHEQYF. The CDR3 DNA reads TGTGCCAGCAGCCCCCGGACTAGCGGGAAGCACGAGCAGTACTTC.

The chain carries TRBV7-2 and TRBJ1-5; D is unresolved. The V end was cut by 1 base, the J end by 6 bases, with 7 bases between. The CDR3 is 13 residues long. Germline CDR1 is SGHTA and CDR2 is FQGNSA. The CDR3 sequence: CASSLGGSQPQHF. CDR3 in DNA: TGTGCCAGCAGCTTAGGAGGCAGTCAGCCCCAGCATTTT.

The chain combines TRBV10-1 with TRBJ1-6; D is perhaps TRBD1 (5 bases). This CDR3 has 15 residues. Germline-derived CDR1 and CDR2 are WNHNN and SYGVQD (reference sequence). Trimming shortened V by 3 bases and J by 3 bases, and 9 bases separated the two germline ends. Written as DNA, the CDR3 is TGCGCCAGCAGTGAAGACAGACACTATAATTCACCCCTCCACTTT. It is translated as CASSEDRHYNSPLHF.

V and J are TRBV5-1 and TRBJ2-3; D remains unclear. This CDR3 contains 11 residues. With 7 bases removed from V and 6 bases from J, the gap between germline ends came to 9 bases. CDR1 is SGHRS and CDR2 is YFSETQ in the germline V gene. CDR3 in DNA: TGCGCCAGCTGCGGTTCGGATACGCAGTATTTT. As protein: CASCGSDTQYF.

To note about this clone: A read error may account for a junction end that differs from germline. This rearrangement joins TRBV2 to TRBJ2-3, with 13 bases matching TRBD2. In germline, CDR1 is SNHLY, CDR2 FYNNEI. The CDR3 has 17 amino acids. The CDR3 nucleotides read TGTGCCAGCAGAGAAGGACTAGCGGGGGCTAGCACAGATACGCAGTATTTT. It encodes CASREGLAGASTDTQYF.

The chain combines TRBV6-5 with TRBJ1-2, with TRBD1 matching over 10 bases. The CDR3 loop spans 14 amino acids. Germline V lookup: CDR1 MNHEY, CDR2 SVGAGI. V was pared by 5 bases and J by 2 bases, with 2 bases of the junction left unmatched. CDR3 in DNA: TGTGCCAGCAGTGGGGGACAGGGGAACTATGGCTACACCTTC. The encoded protein is CASSGGQGNYGYTF.

This clone was seen more than once but under ten times. The chain has TRBV6-1 and TRBJ1-5, with D maybe TRBD1 (5 bases). V was pared by 10 bases and J by 9 bases, with 19 bases between. In germline, CDR1 is MNHNS, CDR2 SASEGT. There are 13 residues in the CDR3. The CDR3 bases are TGTGCCACATGGACGGATGGAAGGGGGCCCCAGCATTTT. Amino acids: CATWTDGRGPQHF.

This clone was observed a few times. The chain has TRBV20-1 and TRBJ2-1; D is uncertain. V lost 3 bases and J lost 7, with 7 bases in between. The V gene's germline CDR1 is DFQATT and CDR2 SNEGSKA (reference sequence). The CDR3 has 11 amino acids. CDR3 sequence: CSASLRNEQFF. CDR3 nucleotide sequence: TGCAGTGCTAGTCTGAGGAATGAGCAGTTCTTC.

This clone was picked up one time. The V call is TRBV21-1, the J call TRBJ1-1; the D segment call TRBD1 is taken from the table without a DNA check. TRBV21-1 is a pseudogene locus. The CDR3 runs to 15 residues. The CDR3 is CASSKEARLPDRAFF. In DNA, the CDR3 is TGTGCCAGCAGCAAAGAGGCCAGGCTCCCTGATAGGGCTTTCTTT.

This chain connects TRBV4-3 to TRBJ1-5, with 8 bases identical to TRBD1. Unmatched junction bases numbered 5, after V lost 0 bases and J lost 4 bases. This CDR3 comprises 16 residues. CDR1 is LGHNA, CDR2 YSLEER, per germline. CDR3 nucleotide sequence: TGCGCCAGCAGCCAAGATCTGGACAGGGCGAATCAGCCCCAGCATTTT. Its translation is CASSQDLDRANQPQHF.

The chain joins TRBV29-1 to TRBJ2-1; 12 bases are shared with TRBD2. The germline CDR1 and CDR2 sequences are SQVTM and ANQGSEA. This CDR3 region has 13 residues. V shed 4 bases and J 5 bases; nucleotides not matched to a gene: 0. The CDR3 DNA follows: TGCAGCGTTGGGACTAGCGGGGACAATGAGCAGTTCTTC. Its translation is CSVGTSGDNEQFF.

The CDR3 sequence is CASSRRDAYSYEQYF. Written as DNA, the CDR3 is TGTGCCAGCAGCAGGCGGGACGCCTACTCCTACGAGCAGTACTTC. The chain carries TRBV28 and TRBJ2-7, with a possible D match to TRBD2 (6 bases). Germline CDR1 MDHEN, CDR2 SYDVKM. The CDR3 spans 15 residues. V was shortened by 6 bases and J by 0 bases, with 15 bases between the two germline ends.

This clone was seen a single time. The chain carries TRBV9 and TRBJ1-4; D is unresolved. From germline, CDR1 is SGDLS and CDR2 YYNGEE. The CDR3 consists of 16 residues. Trimming took 0 bases from V and 0 from J, leaving 9 bases between them. As DNA, the CDR3 is TGTGCCAGCAGCGTAGGTCCGGGAGCAACTAATGAAAAACTGTTTTTT. This translates into CASSVGPGATNEKLFF.

V gene TRBV18 combines with J gene TRBJ1-5; possible D gene TRBD1, 5 bases. The germline CDR1 and CDR2 sequences are KGHSH and LQKENI. CDR3 length: 16 residues. V was trimmed by 0 bases and J by 4 bases, leaving 13 bases between them. This chain's CDR3 is CASSPPSRPGNQPQHF. In DNA, the CDR3 is TGTGCCAGCTCACCACCGTCGCGGCCAGGGAATCAGCCCCAGCATTTT.

V and J are TRBV9 and TRBJ2-5; TRBD2 matches at 7 bases. Germline CDR1 is SGDLS and CDR2 is YYNGEE. This CDR3 region has 16 residues. Trimming at V came to 4 bases and at J to 4 bases, leaving 13 bases not matched to a gene. The CDR3 spells CASSPLRAGVIETQYF. CDR3 sequence (DNA): TGTGCCAGCAGCCCGCTAAGGGCGGGGGTTATAGAGACCCAGTACTTC.

The chain combines TRBV4-3 with TRBJ2-7; D might be TRBD1 (6 bases). The CDR3 has 14 amino acids. V shed 0 bases and J shed 5 bases, with 11 bases lying between them. CDR1 is LGHNA and CDR2 is YSLEER in the germline V gene. The CDR3 DNA is TGCGCCAGCAGCCAAGATCGCAGGGGAAACGAGCAGTACTTC. Encoded protein: CASSQDRRGNEQYF.

This clone was counted only a few times. This rearrangement joins TRBV7-9 to TRBJ2-1; D may be TRBD2 (7 bases). There are 16 residues in the CDR3. V was cut by 6 bases and J by 3 bases, with 18 bases left in between. CDR1 is SEHNR and CDR2 is FQNEAQ in the germline V gene (reference sequence). The CDR3 DNA sequence: TGTGCCAGCAGAACCCCCCGGGGGGCCCACTACAATGAGCAGTTCTTC. Protein: CASRTPRGAHYNEQFF.

The chain combines TRBV10-3 with TRBJ1-2; TRBD1 agrees at 12 bases. The CDR3 loop spans 20 amino acids. The trim removed 6 bases at V and 4 bases at J, leaving 21 bases unmatched. The germline V gene has CDR1 ENHRY and CDR2 SYGVKD. The CDR3 DNA follows: TGTGCCATCAGACCGGGACAGGGGGCCTCAGGTGAATATCGCTCCTATGGCTACACCTTC. It yields the protein CAIRPGQGASGEYRSYGYTF.

V gene TRBV5-1 combines with J gene TRBJ2-6, with 8 bases lining up with TRBD1. Trimming removed 4 bases from V and 4 bases from J; junction bases left unmatched: 7. The CDR3 sequence is 16 residues long. Germline lookup yields CDR1 SGHRS and CDR2 YFSETQ. The CDR3 reads CASSPLTGVGANVLTF. The CDR3 nucleotides are TGCGCCAGCAGCCCACTGACAGGGGTCGGGGCCAACGTCCTGACTTTC.

This chain uses TRBV11-1 with TRBJ2-3; D call uncertain. V lost 5 bases, J lost 0 bases, and 12 bases lay in between. CDR3 size: 15 residues. Germline CDR1 reads SGHAT; CDR2 reads FQDESV (reference sequence). The CDR3 loop is CASSADSLSTDTQYF. The CDR3 region has the DNA TGTGCCAGCAGCGCAGACTCACTAAGCACAGATACGCAGTATTTT.